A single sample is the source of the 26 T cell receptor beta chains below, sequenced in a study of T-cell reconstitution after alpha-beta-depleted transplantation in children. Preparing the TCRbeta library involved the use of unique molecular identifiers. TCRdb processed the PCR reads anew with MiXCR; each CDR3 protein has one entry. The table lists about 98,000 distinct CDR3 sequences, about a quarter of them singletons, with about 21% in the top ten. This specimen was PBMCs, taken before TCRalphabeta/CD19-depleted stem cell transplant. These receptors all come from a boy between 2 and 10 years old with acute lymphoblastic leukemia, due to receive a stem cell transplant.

The CDR3 DNA sequence: TGTGCCAGCGGGGCCAGGCGGTCCTACAATGAGCAGTTCTTC. Its protein product is CASGARRSYNEQFF. The rearrangement uses TRBV12-3 or TRBV12-4 and TRBJ2-1; weak D call: TRBD1 (5 bases). Trimming left V 8 bases short and J 1 base short, with 12 bases between. The CDR3 loop spans 14 amino acids.

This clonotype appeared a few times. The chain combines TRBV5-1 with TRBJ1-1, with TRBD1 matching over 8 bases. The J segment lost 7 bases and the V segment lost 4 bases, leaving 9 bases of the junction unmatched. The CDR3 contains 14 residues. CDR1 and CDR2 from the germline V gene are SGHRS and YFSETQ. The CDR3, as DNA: TGCGCCAGCAGCAAATCAGGGGGCGGTAATGAAGCTTTCTTT. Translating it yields CASSKSGGGNEAFF.

This chain's CDR3 is CASSSETGGEQFF. The CDR3 region has the DNA TGTGCCAGCAGCTCGGAGACCGGGGGCGAGCAGTTCTTC. The chain joins TRBV5-4 to TRBJ2-1; D could derive from TRBD1 or TRBD2 (6 bases each). The V gene's germline CDR1 is SGHNT and CDR2 YYREEE (reference sequence). This CDR3 is 13 amino acids long. V was pared by 3 bases and J by 10 bases, with 14 bases between.

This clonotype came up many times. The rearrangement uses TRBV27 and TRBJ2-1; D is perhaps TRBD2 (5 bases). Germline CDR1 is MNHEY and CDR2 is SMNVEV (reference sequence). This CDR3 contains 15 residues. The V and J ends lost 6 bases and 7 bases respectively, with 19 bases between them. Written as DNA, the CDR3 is TGTGCCAGCAGGCCAAGCGACTACTTGGGAAATGAGCAGTTCTTC. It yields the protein CASRPSDYLGNEQFF.

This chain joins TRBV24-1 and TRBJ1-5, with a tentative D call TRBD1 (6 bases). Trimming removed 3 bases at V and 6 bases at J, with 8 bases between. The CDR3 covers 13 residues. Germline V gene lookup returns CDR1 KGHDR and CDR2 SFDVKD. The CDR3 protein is CATSDGTTQPQHF. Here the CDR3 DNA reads TGTGCCACCAGTGATGGGACAACTCAGCCCCAGCATTTT.

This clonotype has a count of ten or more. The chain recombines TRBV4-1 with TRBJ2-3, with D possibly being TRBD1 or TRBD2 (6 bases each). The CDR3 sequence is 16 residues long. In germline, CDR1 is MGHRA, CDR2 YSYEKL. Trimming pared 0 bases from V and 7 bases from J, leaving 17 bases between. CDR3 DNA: TGCGCCAGCAGCCAAGAATCAGCGGAGGGGGTAAATACGCAGTATTTT. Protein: CASSQESAEGVNTQYF.

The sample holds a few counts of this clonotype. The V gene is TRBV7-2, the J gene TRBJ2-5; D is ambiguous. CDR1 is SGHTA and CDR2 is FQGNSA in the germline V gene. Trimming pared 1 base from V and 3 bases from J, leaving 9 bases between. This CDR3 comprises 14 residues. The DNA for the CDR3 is TGTGCCAGCAGCTTAGTAGCTACAAAAGAGACCCAGTACTTC. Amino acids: CASSLVATKETQYF.

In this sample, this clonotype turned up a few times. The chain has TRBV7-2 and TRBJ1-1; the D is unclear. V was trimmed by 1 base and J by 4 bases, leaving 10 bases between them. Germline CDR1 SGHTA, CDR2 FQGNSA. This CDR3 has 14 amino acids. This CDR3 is CASSLESRGTEAFF. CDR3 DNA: TGTGCCAGCAGCTTAGAAAGTCGGGGCACTGAAGCTTTCTTT.

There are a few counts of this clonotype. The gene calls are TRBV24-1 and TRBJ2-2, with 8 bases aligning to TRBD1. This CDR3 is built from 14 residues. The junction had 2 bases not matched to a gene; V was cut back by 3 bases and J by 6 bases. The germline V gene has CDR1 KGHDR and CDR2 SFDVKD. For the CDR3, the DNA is TGTGCCACCAGTGATCCCAGGGGGCCCGGGGAGCTGTTTTTT. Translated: CATSDPRGPGELFF.

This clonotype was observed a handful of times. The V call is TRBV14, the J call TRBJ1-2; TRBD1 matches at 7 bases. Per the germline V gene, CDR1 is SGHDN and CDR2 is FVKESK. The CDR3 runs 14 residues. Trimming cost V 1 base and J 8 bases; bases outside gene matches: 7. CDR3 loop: CASSQGTGLIGYTF. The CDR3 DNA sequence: TGTGCCAGCAGCCAAGGGACAGGCCTCATCGGCTACACCTTC.

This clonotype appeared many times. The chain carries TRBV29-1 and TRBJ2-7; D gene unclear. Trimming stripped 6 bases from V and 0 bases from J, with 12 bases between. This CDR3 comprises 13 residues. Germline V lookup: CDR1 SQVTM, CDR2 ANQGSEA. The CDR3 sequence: CSVRTVSSYEQYF. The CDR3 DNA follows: TGCAGCGTCCGGACGGTGAGCTCCTACGAGCAGTACTTC.

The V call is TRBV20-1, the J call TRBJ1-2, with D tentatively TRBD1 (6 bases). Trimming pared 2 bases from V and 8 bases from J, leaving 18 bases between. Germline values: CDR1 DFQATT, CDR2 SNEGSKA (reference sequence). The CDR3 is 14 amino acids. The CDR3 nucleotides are TGCAGTGCTAGAAGGGGGGGGTTGTTCTACGGCTACACCTTC. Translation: CSARRGGLFYGYTF.

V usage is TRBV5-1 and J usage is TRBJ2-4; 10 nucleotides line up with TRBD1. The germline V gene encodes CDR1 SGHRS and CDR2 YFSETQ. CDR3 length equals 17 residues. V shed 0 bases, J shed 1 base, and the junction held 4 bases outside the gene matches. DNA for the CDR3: TGCGCCAGCAGCTTGGATCTGGGACAGGGGGCCAAAAACATTCAGTACTTC. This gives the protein CASSLDLGQGAKNIQYF.

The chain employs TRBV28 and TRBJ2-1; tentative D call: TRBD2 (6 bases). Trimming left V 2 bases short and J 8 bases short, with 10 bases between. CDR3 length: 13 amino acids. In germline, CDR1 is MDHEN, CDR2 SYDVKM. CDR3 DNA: TGTGCCAGCAGTTTAAGGACTATCGATGAGCAGTTCTTC. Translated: CASSLRTIDEQFF.

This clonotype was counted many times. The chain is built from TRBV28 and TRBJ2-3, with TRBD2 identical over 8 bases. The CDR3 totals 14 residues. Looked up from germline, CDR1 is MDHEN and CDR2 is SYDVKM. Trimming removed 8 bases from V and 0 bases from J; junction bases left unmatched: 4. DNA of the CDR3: TGTGCCAGCGGGGCTAGCGGGAGCACAGATACGCAGTATTTT. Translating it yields CASGASGSTDTQYF.

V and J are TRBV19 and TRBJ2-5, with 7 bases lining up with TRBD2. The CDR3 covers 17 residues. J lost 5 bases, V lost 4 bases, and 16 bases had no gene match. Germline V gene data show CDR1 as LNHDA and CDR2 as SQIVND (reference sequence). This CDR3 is CASSKRGLAEDIETQYF. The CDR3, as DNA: TGTGCCAGTAGTAAAAGGGGCCTAGCGGAGGATATCGAGACCCAGTACTTC. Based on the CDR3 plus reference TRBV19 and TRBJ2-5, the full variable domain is DGGITQSPKYLFRKEGQNVTLSCEQNLNHDAMYWYRQDPGQGLRLIYYSQIVNDFQKGDIAEGYSVSREKKESFPLTVTSAQKNPTAFYLCASSKRGLAEDIETQYFGPGTRLLVL.

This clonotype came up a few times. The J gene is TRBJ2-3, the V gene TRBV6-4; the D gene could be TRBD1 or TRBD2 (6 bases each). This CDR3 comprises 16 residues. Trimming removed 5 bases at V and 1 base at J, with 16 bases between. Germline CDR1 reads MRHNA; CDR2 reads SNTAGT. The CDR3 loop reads CASSTGISGGTDTQYF. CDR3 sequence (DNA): TGTGCCAGCAGTACAGGGATTAGCGGAGGCACAGATACGCAGTATTTT.

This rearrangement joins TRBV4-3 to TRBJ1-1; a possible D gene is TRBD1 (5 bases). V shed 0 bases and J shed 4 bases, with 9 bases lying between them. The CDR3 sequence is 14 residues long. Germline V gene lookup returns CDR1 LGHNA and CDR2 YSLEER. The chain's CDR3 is CASSQDGGVTEAFF. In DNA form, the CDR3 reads TGCGCCAGCAGCCAAGATGGGGGGGTCACTGAAGCTTTCTTT.

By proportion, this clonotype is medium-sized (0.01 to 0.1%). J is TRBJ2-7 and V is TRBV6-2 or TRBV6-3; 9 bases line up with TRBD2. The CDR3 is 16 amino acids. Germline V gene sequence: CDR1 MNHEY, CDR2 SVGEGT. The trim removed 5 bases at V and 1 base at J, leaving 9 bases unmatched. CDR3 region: CASSNRLAEGSYEQYF. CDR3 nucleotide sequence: TGTGCCAGCAGTAATAGACTAGCGGAGGGGTCCTACGAGCAGTACTTC.

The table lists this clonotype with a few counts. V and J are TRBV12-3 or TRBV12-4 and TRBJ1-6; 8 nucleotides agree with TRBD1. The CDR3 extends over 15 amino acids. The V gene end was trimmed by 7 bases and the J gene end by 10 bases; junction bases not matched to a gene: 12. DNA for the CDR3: TGTGCCAGCAATTTCGGACAGGGACTGGGCTCACCCCTCCACTTT. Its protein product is CASNFGQGLGSPLHF.

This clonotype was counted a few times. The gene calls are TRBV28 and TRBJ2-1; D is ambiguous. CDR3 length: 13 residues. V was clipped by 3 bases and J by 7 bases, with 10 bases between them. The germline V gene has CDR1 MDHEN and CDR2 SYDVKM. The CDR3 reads CASSFAMGNEQFF. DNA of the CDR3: TGTGCCAGCAGTTTTGCCATGGGGAATGAGCAGTTCTTC.

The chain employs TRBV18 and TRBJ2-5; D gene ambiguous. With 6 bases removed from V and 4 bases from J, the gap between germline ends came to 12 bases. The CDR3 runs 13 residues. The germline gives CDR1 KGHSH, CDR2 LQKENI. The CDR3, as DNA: TGTGCCAGCTCGGAGTCTACCGGAGAGACCCAGTACTTC. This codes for CASSESTGETQYF.

CDR3 DNA: TGTGCCAGCACTTTTGGGGGTTTGGACGAGCAGTACTTC. Residues: CASTFGGLDEQYF. The V and J genes are TRBV7-9 and TRBJ2-7; the D gene could be TRBD1 or TRBD2 (5 bases each). Trimming stripped 7 bases from V and 5 bases from J, with 15 bases between. This CDR3 has 13 amino acids. Germline V gene sequence: CDR1 SEHNR, CDR2 FQNEAQ (reference sequence).

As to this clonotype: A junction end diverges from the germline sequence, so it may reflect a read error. Here the CDR3 reads CASSSKLGEKSYELYF. In DNA form, the CDR3 reads TGTGCCAGCAGCTCCAAGCTGGGGGAGAAATCCTACGAGCTGTACTTC. The rearrangement links TRBV7-2 to TRBJ2-7; the D gene could be TRBD1 or TRBD2 (5 bases each). Germline loops: CDR1 SGHTA, CDR2 FQGNSA. The CDR3 loop spans 16 amino acids. The full variable domain, with the rest looked up from reference TRBV7-2 and TRBJ2-7, is GAGVSQSPSNKVTEKGKDVELRCDPISGHTALYWYRQSLGQGLEFLIYFQGNSAPDKSGLPSDRFSAERTGGSVSTLTIQRTQQEDSAVYLCASSSKLGEKSYELYFGPGTRLTVT.

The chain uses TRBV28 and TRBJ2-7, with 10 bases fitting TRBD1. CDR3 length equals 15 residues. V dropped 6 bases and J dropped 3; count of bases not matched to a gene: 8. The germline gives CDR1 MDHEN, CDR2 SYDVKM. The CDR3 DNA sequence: TGTGCCAGCAGGGGGACAGGGGAGGTCCTCTACGAGCAGTACTTC. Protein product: CASRGTGEVLYEQYF. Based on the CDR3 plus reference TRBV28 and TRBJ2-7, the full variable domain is DVKVTQSSRYLVKRTGEKVFLECVQDMDHENMFWYRQDPGLGLRLIYFSYDVKMKEKGDIPEGYSVSREKKERFSLILESASTNQTSMYLCASRGTGEVLYEQYFGPGTRLTVT.

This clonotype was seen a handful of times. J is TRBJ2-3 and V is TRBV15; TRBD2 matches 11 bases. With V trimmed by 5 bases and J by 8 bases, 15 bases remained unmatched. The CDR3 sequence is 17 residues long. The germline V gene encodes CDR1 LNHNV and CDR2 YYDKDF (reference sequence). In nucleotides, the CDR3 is TGTGCCACCAGCTCCGGCGGGACTAGCGGAGGTAGTTTTACGCAGTATTTT. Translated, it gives CATSSGGTSGGSFTQYF.